This TCR beta chain was documented in a study of T cell responses to AZD1222 COVID-19 vaccine. Study-wide results and caveats: Repertoires in all cases were sampled only once the peak T cell response had passed. Reports say nearly half of spike-specific TCRs go after unmutated variant regions.

Sequencing used immunoSEQ multiplex PCR; TCRdb keeps in-frame clones, though not all of them. Of around 130,000 clones detected, around 92% appear once; the ten largest clones hold about 1.9%. It was second doses at about 4 or about 12 weeks that were pooled. Turning to this clone: As yet, its antigen is unknown.

This CDR3 region has 14 residues. V was cut by 10 bases and J by 4 bases, with 19 bases left in between. CDR1 MDHEN and CDR2 SYDVKM come from the germline V gene. This receptor was obtained from an adult who received the AZD1222 COVID-19 vaccine. Material: peripheral blood, obtained 28 days after the second AZD1222 dose. The rearrangement uses TRBV28 and TRBJ1-2; the D gene is possibly TRBD1 (6 bases). CDR3 sequence: CATQGQRLPYGYTF. CDR3 DNA: TGTGCCACCCAAGGACAGCGACTTCCCTATGGCTACACCTTC.